This is a list of T cell receptor beta chains from one sample in a study of blood T cells in healthy people across ages. In TCRdb, the 5' RACE reads were re-called with MiXCR into one record per CDR3 protein. The table records more than 800,000 distinct CDR3 sequences, around 26% of them present only once. The sequenced material came from blood. The receptors here all came from a woman aged 80 or over in good health. Each CDR3 is given with its conserved first and last residue. The D gene is left open where the match is weak. Clone size is given for some rows only: seen once, a few or many times, or a class if the clone is expanded.

j_call: TRBJ1-2; clone_size: many; cdr3_length: 13; v_call: TRBV18; d_call: TRBD1; cdr3_aa: CASSPTGVEGYTF; cdr3_nt: TGTGCCAGCTCACCGACAGGGGTGGAAGGCTACACCTTC
j_call: TRBJ2-1; clone_size: NA; cdr3_length: 15; v_call: TRBV19; d_call: TRBD2; cdr3_aa: CASTLERGPYNEQFF; cdr3_nt: TGTGCCAGTACCCTGGAGCGGGGGCCCTACAATGAGCAGTTCTTC
j_call: TRBJ2-3; clone_size: NA; cdr3_length: 15; v_call: TRBV7-9; d_call: TRBD2; cdr3_aa: CASSMGLAGRDTQYF; cdr3_nt: TGTGCCAGCAGCATGGGACTAGCGGGCCGCGATACGCAGTATTTT
j_call: TRBJ1-4; clone_size: NA; cdr3_length: 13; v_call: TRBV10-3; d_call: NA; cdr3_aa: CAISESGGEKLFF; cdr3_nt: TGTGCCATCAGTGAGTCGGGCGGGGAGAAACTGTTTTTT
j_call: TRBJ2-7; clone_size: NA; cdr3_length: 17; v_call: TRBV18; d_call: TRBD2; cdr3_aa: CASSAGLAGVAGNEQHF; cdr3_nt: TGTGCCAGCTCAGCGGGACTAGCGGGGGTAGCTGGAAATGAGCAGCACTTC
j_call: TRBJ2-1; clone_size: many; cdr3_length: 14; v_call: TRBV10-2; d_call: TRBD1; cdr3_aa: CASRATGQSNEQFF; cdr3_nt: TGCGCCAGCAGGGCCACGGGACAGAGCAATGAGCAGTTCTTC
j_call: TRBJ2-7; clone_size: NA; cdr3_length: 16; v_call: TRBV24-1; d_call: NA; cdr3_aa: CATSDSTSGSYNEQYF; cdr3_nt: TGTGCCACCAGTGATTCGACATCCGGCTCCTACAATGAGCAGTACTTC
j_call: TRBJ2-7; clone_size: many; cdr3_length: 14; v_call: TRBV6-6; d_call: TRBD1; cdr3_aa: CASSLRDRNYEQYF; cdr3_nt: TGTGCCAGCTCACTCCGGGACAGAAACTACGAGCAGTACTTC
j_call: TRBJ2-7; clone_size: many; cdr3_length: 15; v_call: TRBV18; d_call: NA; cdr3_aa: CASSPRGVFGYEQYF; cdr3_nt: TGTGCCAGCTCACCGCGAGGGGTATTCGGCTACGAGCAGTACTTC
j_call: TRBJ2-7; clone_size: few; cdr3_length: 16; v_call: TRBV3-1; d_call: TRBD1; cdr3_aa: CASSQTTGAVCGRQYF; cdr3_nt: TGTGCCAGCAGCCAGACGACAGGGGCGGTTTGTGGTAGGCAGTACTTC
j_call: TRBJ2-1; clone_size: many; cdr3_length: 16; v_call: TRBV7-2; d_call: NA; cdr3_aa: CASSGGGGMGLNEQFF; cdr3_nt: TGTGCCAGCAGCGGGGGTGGGGGGATGGGTCTCAATGAGCAGTTCTTC
j_call: TRBJ2-6; clone_size: few; cdr3_length: 17; v_call: TRBV18; d_call: TRBD1; cdr3_aa: CASSPGQGAEGANVLTF; cdr3_nt: TGTGCCAGCTCACCCGGACAGGGGGCGGAGGGGGCCAACGTCCTGACTTTC
j_call: TRBJ2-1; clone_size: NA; cdr3_length: 14; v_call: TRBV20-1; d_call: TRBD2; cdr3_aa: CSASGLAYYNEQFF; cdr3_nt: TGCAGTGCGAGCGGACTAGCCTACTACAATGAGCAGTTCTTC
j_call: TRBJ2-5; clone_size: many; cdr3_length: 13; v_call: TRBV3-1; d_call: TRBD2; cdr3_aa: CASSRDYQETQYF; cdr3_nt: TGTGCCAGCAGCCGGGACTATCAAGAGACCCAGTACTTC
j_call: TRBJ2-3; clone_size: many; cdr3_length: 16; v_call: TRBV18; d_call: TRBD2; cdr3_aa: CASSSPLADFTDTQYF; cdr3_nt: TGTGCCAGCTCATCGCCACTAGCGGACTTCACAGATACGCAGTATTTT
j_call: TRBJ2-3; clone_size: few; cdr3_length: 16; v_call: TRBV7-2; d_call: TRBD1; cdr3_aa: CASSLAGGPIPDTQYF; cdr3_nt: TGTGCCAGCAGCTTAGCAGGGGGCCCTATTCCAGATACGCAGTATTTT
j_call: TRBJ2-1; clone_size: many; cdr3_length: 14; v_call: TRBV18; d_call: NA; cdr3_aa: CASSPNGGLGEQFF; cdr3_nt: TGTGCCAGCTCACCAAATGGGGGCCTCGGTGAGCAGTTCTTC
j_call: TRBJ2-1; clone_size: NA; cdr3_length: 13; v_call: TRBV18; d_call: NA; cdr3_aa: CASSRAVRETQFF; cdr3_nt: TGTGCCAGCTCAAGGGCGGTGAGGGAGACCCAGTTCTTC
j_call: TRBJ1-4; clone_size: few; cdr3_length: 15; v_call: TRBV20-1; d_call: NA; cdr3_aa: CSARDSGGSDEKLFF; cdr3_nt: TGCAGTGCTAGAGATTCCGGGGGCTCAGATGAAAAACTGTTTTTT
j_call: TRBJ1-2; clone_size: NA; cdr3_length: 15; v_call: TRBV6-5; d_call: NA; cdr3_aa: CASSLGARSNYGYTF; cdr3_nt: TGTGCCAGCAGTTTGGGGGCACGGTCTAACTATGGCTACACCTTC
j_call: TRBJ1-1; clone_size: few; cdr3_length: 14; v_call: TRBV6-5; d_call: TRBD1; cdr3_aa: CASSPEQGVAEAFF; cdr3_nt: TGTGCCAGCAGTCCCGAACAGGGGGTGGCTGAAGCTTTCTTT
j_call: TRBJ2-1; clone_size: few; cdr3_length: 13; v_call: TRBV7-8; d_call: TRBD1; cdr3_aa: CASSRQGVREQFF; cdr3_nt: TGTGCCAGCAGCCGACAGGGGGTGAGAGAGCAGTTCTTC
j_call: TRBJ2-5; clone_size: NA; cdr3_length: 14; v_call: TRBV7-2; d_call: NA; cdr3_aa: CASSPGGVQATQYF; cdr3_nt: TGTGCCAGCAGCCCCGGGGGAGTACAAGCGACCCAGTACTTC
j_call: TRBJ1-5; clone_size: many; cdr3_length: 13; v_call: TRBV20-1; d_call: NA; cdr3_aa: CSAEGLSNQPQHF; cdr3_nt: TGCAGTGCTGAAGGACTCAGCAATCAGCCCCAGCATTTT
j_call: TRBJ2-1; clone_size: many; cdr3_length: 16; v_call: TRBV7-2; d_call: NA; cdr3_aa: CASSLYPGPSYNEQFF; cdr3_nt: TGTGCCAGCAGCTTATATCCAGGGCCCTCCTACAATGAGCAGTTCTTC
j_call: TRBJ1-1; clone_size: NA; cdr3_length: 14; v_call: TRBV20-1; d_call: TRBD1; cdr3_aa: CSARMAGGSTEAFF; cdr3_nt: TGCAGTGCTAGAATGGCAGGGGGTAGCACTGAAGCTTTCTTT
j_call: TRBJ2-3; clone_size: many; cdr3_length: 15; v_call: TRBV20-1; d_call: NA; cdr3_aa: CSASWPSKGTDTQYF; cdr3_nt: TGCAGTGCTAGTTGGCCCTCGAAGGGCACAGATACGCAGTATTTT
j_call: TRBJ1-5; clone_size: many; cdr3_length: 16; v_call: TRBV12-3/TRBV12-4; d_call: NA; cdr3_aa: CASSLPAAYSNQPQHF; cdr3_nt: TGTGCCAGCAGTTTACCGGCGGCCTATAGCAATCAGCCCCAGCATTTT
j_call: TRBJ2-5; clone_size: many; cdr3_length: 15; v_call: TRBV9; d_call: NA; cdr3_aa: CASSVGGARQETQYF; cdr3_nt: TGTGCCAGCAGCGTAGGAGGGGCGCGCCAAGAGACCCAGTACTTC
j_call: TRBJ2-3; clone_size: many; cdr3_length: 15; v_call: TRBV15; d_call: NA; cdr3_aa: CATSSPGKTGNTQYF; cdr3_nt: TGTGCCACCAGCAGCCCAGGGAAGACAGGAAATACGCAGTATTTT